This T cell receptor (beta chain) was found in a study of response to subunit inactivated influenza vaccine. TCRdb ran MiXCR on the RT-PCR reads and lists one entry per CDR3 protein. The sample lists about 620,000 distinct CDR3 sequences, around 11% occurring once. These data were likewise used in another study, on T cells expressing NK-cell markers. In that study: The cDNA for TCR beta came from 5'RACE template switching with UMIs. Topping the CD3+CD56-NKG2C+ fraction as well were these clonotypes, in a few donors.

Specimen: PBMCs from blood, collected on the day of vaccination. The TCR was taken from a man aged 45-65 years who received an inactivated influenza vaccine.

In DNA, the CDR3 is TGTGCCAGCAGTGACGGGACTAGCGGATACCAAGAGACCCAGTACTTC. Encoded protein: CASSDGTSGYQETQYF. This chain connects TRBV6-2 or TRBV6-3 to TRBJ2-5; 11 bases align to TRBD2. This CDR3 comprises 16 residues. The trim removed 5 bases at V and 0 bases at J, leaving 5 bases unmatched. CDR1 is MNHEY and CDR2 is SVGEGT in the germline V gene.